What follows are 4 T cell receptor beta chains derived from one specimen sequenced in a study of CD8 T cells in Susac syndrome. Random hexamers primed reverse transcription of 0.5 to 1 ug RNA. MiXCR, run by TCRdb on the immunoSEQ multiplex PCR reads, gives a single entry per CDR3 protein. The sample yields 150,000 or so distinct CDR3 sequences, approximately 95% seen once. The sequencing input was CD4+ T cells from PBMCs. Source of these receptors: a human donor with Susac syndrome.

The rearrangement links TRBV14 to TRBJ2-5, with D uncertain. The V gene lost 3 bases and the J gene lost 5 bases, with 10 bases spanning the gap. The CDR3 runs to 13 residues. Germline V gene sequence: CDR1 SGHDN, CDR2 FVKESK. The DNA for the CDR3 is TGTGCCAGCAGCCAGGGATCGTGGGAGACCCAGTACTTC. Protein: CASSQGSWETQYF.

The chain uses TRBV5-1 and TRBJ1-2; D is undetermined. There are 14 residues in the CDR3. Germline lookup yields CDR1 SGHRS and CDR2 YFSETQ. Trimming pared 0 bases from V and 7 bases from J, leaving 13 bases between. For the CDR3, the DNA is TGCGCCAGCAGCTTGGCGAGAGGGCGGAGTGGCTACACCTTC. Encoded protein: CASSLARGRSGYTF.

The genes are TRBV30 and TRBJ1-2; D unresolved. Trimming cost V 2 bases and J 6 bases, with 13 bases left between them. CDR1 and CDR2 (germline): GTSNPN, SVGIG (reference sequence). This CDR3 comprises 13 residues. In DNA, the CDR3 is TGTGCCTGGAGTTTCAATCTAGGTGATGGCTACACCTTC. As protein: CAWSFNLGDGYTF.

The chain has TRBV11-1 and TRBJ2-7; 7 bases fit TRBD2. From germline, CDR1 is SGHAT and CDR2 FQDESV (reference sequence). Trimming removed 5 bases from V and 6 bases from J; junction bases left unmatched: 13. This CDR3 comprises 15 residues. CDR3 in DNA: TGTGCCAGCAGCCCCCCCACAGCGGGGCCGATCGAGCAGTACTTC. Encoded protein: CASSPPTAGPIEQYF. The whole variable domain, remainder taken from reference TRBV11-1 and TRBJ2-7, is EAEVAQSPRYKITEKSQAVAFWCDPISGHATLYWYRQILGQGPELLVQFQDESVVDDSQLPKDRFSAERLKGVDSTLKIQPAELGDSAMYLCASSPPTAGPIEQYFGPGTRLTVT.